This TCR beta chain was found in a study of cytomegalovirus exposure and HLA in healthy donors. Overall study findings and caveats: Cytomegalovirus association was assigned to 150 to 200 TCR beta chains.

The method was immunoSEQ multiplex PCR; TCRdb's version includes in-frame clones alone and lacks a portion of them. The table records under 250,000 clones, 81% of them present only once. While the first cohort had 650 to 850 subjects, the donors belonged to the separate validation cohort of more than 95 subjects. Remarks on this clone: Its antigen is not known.

Trimming took 2 bases from V and 3 from J, leaving 12 bases between them. The length of the CDR3 is 15 residues. Germline V gene lookup returns CDR1 SGHRS and CDR2 YFSETQ. This sequence originates from a woman aged 25 to 39 in good health and CMV-seronegative. The chain recombines TRBV5-1 with TRBJ2-1, with TRBD2 as a possible D gene (5 bases). The specimen sequenced was PBMCs. The CDR3 is CASSLYGESYNEQFF. For the CDR3, the DNA is TGCGCCAGCAGCTTATACGGGGAGAGCTACAATGAGCAGTTCTTC.